The present entry profiles one T cell receptor beta chain with its context. What it binds is unknown. CDR3 size: 15 residues. This record comes from a study of cytomegalovirus exposure and HLA in healthy donors. The PCR had 60 Vbeta and 13 Jbeta primers. The method was immunoSEQ multiplex PCR; TCRdb's version includes in-frame clones alone and lacks a portion of them. The data contain 50,000 to 65,000 clones, more than 60% of them singletons. General observations from the study: Immune exposure was documented only through CMV serostatus.

Though probably carrying unrecorded immune exposures, donors were nominally healthy at sampling. The gene calls are TRBV21-1 and TRBJ1-2; the table's D call TRBD1 went unverified against the DNA. TRBV21-1 is a pseudogene locus. This receptor was identified in a man over 45 in good health and CMV-seropositive. The sample comprised PBMCs. The CDR3 is CASSKAKQGTYGYTF. CDR3 DNA sequence: TGTGCCAGCAGCAAAGCGAAACAGGGGACCTATGGCTACACCTTC.